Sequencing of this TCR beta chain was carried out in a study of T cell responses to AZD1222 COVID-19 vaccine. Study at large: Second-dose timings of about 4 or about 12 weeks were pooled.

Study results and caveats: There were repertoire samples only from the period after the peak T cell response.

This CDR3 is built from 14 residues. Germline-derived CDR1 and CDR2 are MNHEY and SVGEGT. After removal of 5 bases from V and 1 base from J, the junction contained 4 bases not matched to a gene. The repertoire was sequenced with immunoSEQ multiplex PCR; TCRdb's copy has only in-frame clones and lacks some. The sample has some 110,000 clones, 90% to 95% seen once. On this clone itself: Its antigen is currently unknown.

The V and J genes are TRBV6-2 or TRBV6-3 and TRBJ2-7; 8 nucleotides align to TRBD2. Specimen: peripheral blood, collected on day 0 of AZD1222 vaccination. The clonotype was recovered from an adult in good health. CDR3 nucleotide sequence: TGTGCCAGCAGTCCCGCGGGAGGTTCCTACGAGCAGTACTTC. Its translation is CASSPAGGSYEQYF.